This T cell receptor (beta chain) was identified during a study of graft-versus-host responses after intestinal transplantation. On the study more broadly: Among the recipients, all got anti-thymocyte globulin induction and then tacrolimus and steroids for around three years. Whole-study findings and limits: High graft-versus-host to host-versus-graft T cell clonal ratios marked allografts of patients with graft-donor macrochimerism.

As regards this clone: Its specificity is unknown.

Generated by immunoSEQ multiplex PCR, the TCRdb table keeps only in-frame clones and is missing some. There are over 80,000 clones in the sample; approximately 90% occur only once, and around 0.38% lies in the top ten. This CDR3 comprises 17 residues. Trimming shortened V by 0 bases and J by 8 bases, and 21 bases separated the two germline ends. Germline V gene data show CDR1 as SGHDT and CDR2 as YYEEEE. J is TRBJ2-1 and V is TRBV5-6; D is undetermined. Sequencing used unstimulated CD8+ T cells sorted from spleen or lymph node cells, obtained before transplant. This sequence was found in a human donor who was the organ donor for an intestinal transplant. In DNA, the CDR3 is TGTGCCAGCAGCTTGGCCGGTGGGCTACGATTGATCGATGAGCAGTTCTTC. Translating gives CASSLAGGLRLIDEQFF.